One T cell receptor beta chain is described in this entry. Its antigen is as yet unknown. The CDR3 covers 12 residues. V trimming: 7 bases; J trimming: 6 bases; junction bases outside the gene matches: 5. From germline, CDR1 is MNHEY and CDR2 SVGAGI. This entry belongs to a study of shared clonotypes between healthy human individuals. Regarding the study as a whole: Clonotype sharing among donors was thought likely to change with sequencing depth. It was only blood that was sampled, and tissue repertoires likely differ. Clonotype sharing across a few donors was observed for approximately 5% of naive CD4 clonotypes.

The repertoire was sequenced with immunoSEQ multiplex PCR; TCRdb's copy has only in-frame clones and lacks some. Of about 2.1 million clones in the sample, about 93% were seen once. CD45RO negativity and positive selection for CCR7 defined naive CD8 cells, a population that excluded terminally differentiated effector memory CD45RA+ cells. The TCR comes from a man aged 18 to 29 in good health. Some clones in this sample may be carry-over from other donors' samples. Sequences were obtained from naive CD8+ T cells from PBMCs. The V gene is TRBV6-5, the J gene TRBJ1-1; TRBD1 matches 7 bases. The CDR3 bases are TGTGCCAGCAACAACAGGGGAGCTGAAGCTTTCTTT. Protein product: CASNNRGAEAFF.